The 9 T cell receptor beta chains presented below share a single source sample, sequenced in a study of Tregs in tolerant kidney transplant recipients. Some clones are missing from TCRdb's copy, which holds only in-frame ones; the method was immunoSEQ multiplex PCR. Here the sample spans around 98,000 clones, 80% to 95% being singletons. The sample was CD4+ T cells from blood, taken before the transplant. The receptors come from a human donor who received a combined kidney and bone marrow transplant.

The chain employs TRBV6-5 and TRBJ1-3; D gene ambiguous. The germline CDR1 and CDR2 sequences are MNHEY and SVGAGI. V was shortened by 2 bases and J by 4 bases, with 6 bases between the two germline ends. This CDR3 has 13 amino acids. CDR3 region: CASSYGQGNTIYF. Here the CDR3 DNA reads TGTGCCAGCAGTTACGGGCAAGGAAACACCATATATTTT.

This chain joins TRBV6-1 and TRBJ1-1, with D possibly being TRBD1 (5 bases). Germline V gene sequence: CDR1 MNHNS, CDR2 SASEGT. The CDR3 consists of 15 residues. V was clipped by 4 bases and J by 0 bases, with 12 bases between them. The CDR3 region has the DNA TGTGCCAGCAGTGTAGGGGATAGGATGAACACTGAAGCTTTCTTT. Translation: CASSVGDRMNTEAFF.

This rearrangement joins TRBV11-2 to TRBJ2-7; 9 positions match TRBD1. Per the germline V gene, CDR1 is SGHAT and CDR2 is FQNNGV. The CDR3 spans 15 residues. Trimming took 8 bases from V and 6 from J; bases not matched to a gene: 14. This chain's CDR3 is CASAPRPDRGREQYF. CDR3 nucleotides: TGTGCCAGCGCCCCCCGGCCGGACAGGGGTCGCGAGCAGTACTTC.

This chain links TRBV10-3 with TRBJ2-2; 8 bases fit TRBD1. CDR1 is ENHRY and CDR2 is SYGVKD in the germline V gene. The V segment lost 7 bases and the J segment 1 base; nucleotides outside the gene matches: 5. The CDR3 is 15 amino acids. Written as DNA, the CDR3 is TGTGCCATCACATACGGACAGGGGAACACCGGGGAGCTGTTTTTT. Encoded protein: CAITYGQGNTGELFF.

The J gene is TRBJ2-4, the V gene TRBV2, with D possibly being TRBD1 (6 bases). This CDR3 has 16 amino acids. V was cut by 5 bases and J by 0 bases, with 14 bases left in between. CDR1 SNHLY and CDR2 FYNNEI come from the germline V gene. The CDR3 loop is CASSPRQASAKNIQYF. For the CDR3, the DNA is TGTGCCAGCAGTCCTAGACAGGCTTCAGCCAAAAACATTCAGTACTTC. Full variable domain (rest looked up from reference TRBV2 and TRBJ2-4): EPEVTQTPSHQVTQMGQEVILRCVPISNHLYFYWYRQILGQKVEFLVSFYNNEISEKSEIFDDQFSVERPDGSNFTLKIRSTKLEDSAMYFCASSPRQASAKNIQYFGAGTRLSVL.

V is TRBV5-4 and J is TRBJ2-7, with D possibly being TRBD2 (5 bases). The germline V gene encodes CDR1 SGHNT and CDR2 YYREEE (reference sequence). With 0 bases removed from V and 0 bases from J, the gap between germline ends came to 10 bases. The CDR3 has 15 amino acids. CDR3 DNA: TGTGCCAGCAGCTTGGCCCGGGGAAGCTCCTACGAGCAGTACTTC. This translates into CASSLARGSSYEQYF.

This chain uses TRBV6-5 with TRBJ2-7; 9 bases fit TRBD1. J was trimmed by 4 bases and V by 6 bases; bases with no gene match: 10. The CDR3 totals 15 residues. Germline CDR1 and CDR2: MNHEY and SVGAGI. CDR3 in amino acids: CASRFRDRVPYEQYF. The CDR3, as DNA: TGTGCCAGCAGATTCCGGGACAGGGTTCCTTACGAGCAGTACTTC.

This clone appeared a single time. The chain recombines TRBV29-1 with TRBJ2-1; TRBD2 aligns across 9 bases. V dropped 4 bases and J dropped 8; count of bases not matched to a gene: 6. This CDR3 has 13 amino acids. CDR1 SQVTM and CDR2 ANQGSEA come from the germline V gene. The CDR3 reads CSVGGRARDEQFF. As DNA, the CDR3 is TGCAGCGTTGGCGGGAGGGCCCGAGATGAGCAGTTCTTC.

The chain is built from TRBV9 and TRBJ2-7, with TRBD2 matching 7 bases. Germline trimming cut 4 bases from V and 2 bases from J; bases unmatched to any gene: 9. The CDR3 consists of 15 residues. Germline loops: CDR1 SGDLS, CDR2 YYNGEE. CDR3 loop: CASSWGGEGPYEQYF. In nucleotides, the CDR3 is TGTGCCAGCAGCTGGGGGGGGGAGGGCCCCTACGAGCAGTACTTC.